The 12 T cell receptor beta chains listed next were all sequenced from one sample in a study of blood T cell repertoires in COVID-19. Repertoires were generated with immunoSEQ multiplex PCR, while TCRdb's copy carries only in-frame clones and drops some. Here the sample spans 300,000 to 500,000 clones, approximately 87% being singletons. Sequences were obtained from PBMCs or T cells enriched from blood (not recorded which). These receptors came from a woman in her thirties with acute COVID-19.

As to this clone: The same CDR3 also results from other DNA sequences found in this sample. The chain recombines TRBV15 with TRBJ1-2; D is unresolved. This CDR3 spans 17 amino acids. V lost 4 bases, J lost 4 bases, and 22 bases lay in between. Germline V CDR1 and CDR2: LNHNV, YYDKDF (reference sequence). CDR3 bases: TGTGCCACCAGCACAAATCTTGACTCTCCCGGAGGCTATGGCTACACCTTC. Amino acid sequence: CATSTNLDSPGGYGYTF.

V and J are TRBV5-1 and TRBJ1-6; D might be TRBD1 (5 bases). V lost 1 base and J 0 bases, leaving 17 bases between the germline ends. This CDR3 contains 19 residues. The germline V gene has CDR1 SGHRS and CDR2 YFSETQ. In DNA form, the CDR3 reads TGCGCCAGCAGCTTGACGGTGGGGCGGGGGAGCTCCTATAATTCACCCCTCCACTTT. It specifies CASSLTVGRGSSYNSPLHF.

This rearrangement joins TRBV6-5 to TRBJ1-1; unclear D gene. V lost 8 bases, J lost 1 base, and 17 bases lay in between. This CDR3 region has 15 residues. Germline lookup yields CDR1 MNHEY and CDR2 SVGAGI. The CDR3 DNA sequence: TGTGCCAGCCATAGGGCGGGTACAAGGAACACTGAAGCTTTCTTT. Protein product: CASHRAGTRNTEAFF.

The chain joins TRBV12-3 or TRBV12-4 to TRBJ2-5, with unresolved D. The CDR3 is 13 residues long. Trimming cost V 8 bases and J 5 bases, with 15 bases left between them. CDR3 amino acids: CASGPLPYETQYF. Written as DNA, the CDR3 is TGTGCCAGCGGGCCGTTACCTTACGAGACCCAGTACTTC.

The V and J genes are TRBV13 and TRBJ1-2, with TRBD1 as a possible D gene (6 bases). Deletions cut 3 bases from V and 13 bases from J, with 15 bases between. Germline CDR1 reads PRHDT; CDR2 reads FYEKMQ (reference sequence). CDR3 length equals 12 residues. CDR3 loop: CASSFTGRTRTF. For the CDR3, the DNA is TGTGCCAGCAGCTTCACAGGGCGGACTCGCACCTTC.

This rearrangement joins TRBV7-3 to TRBJ2-1; TRBD2 aligns across 11 bases. There are 21 residues in the CDR3. Per germline, CDR1 SGHTA and CDR2 FQGTGA. Trimming removed 0 bases from V and 6 bases from J; junction bases left unmatched: 19. Written as DNA, the CDR3 is TGTGCCAGCAGCTTAACGTTGTTAGCGGGGGGGCTCAGCCTAGGTAGCAATGAGCAGTTCTTC. This gives the protein CASSLTLLAGGLSLGSNEQFF.

The chain employs TRBV3-1 (or the pseudogene TRBV3-2) and TRBJ2-7; no clear D. CDR1 LGHDT and CDR2 YNNKEL come from the germline V gene (reference sequence). The length of the CDR3 is 14 residues. Trimming removed 7 bases at V and 3 bases at J, with 16 bases between. The CDR3 bases are TGTGCCAGCACCCCTACAGAGTTTATCTACGAGCAGTACTTC. Its translation: CASTPTEFIYEQYF.

This chain joins TRBV6-5 and TRBJ1-3; TRBD1 is a possible D gene (6 bases). Germline lookup yields CDR1 MNHEY and CDR2 SVGAGI. Between the trimmed V and J ends, which lost 4 bases and 4 bases, there was a span of 14 bases. The CDR3 totals 15 residues. For the CDR3, the DNA is TGTGCCAGCAGTTTGAGTTTGGGGGCGGGAAACACCATATATTTT. Translated: CASSLSLGAGNTIYF.

This sequence joins TRBV6-2 or TRBV6-3 and TRBJ2-7, with no clear D. The CDR3 runs to 15 residues. V lost 0 bases, J lost 2 bases, and 11 bases lay in between. CDR1 is MNHEY and CDR2 is SVGEGT in the germline V gene. CDR3 sequence: CASSYSLTVTYEQYF. The CDR3 DNA reads TGTGCCAGCAGTTACTCCCTCACAGTTACCTACGAGCAGTACTTC.

The CDR3, as DNA: TGTGCCAGCTCAAGGGGACAGGGCGGTAATTCACCCCTCCACTTT. It yields the protein CASSRGQGGNSPLHF. The V and J genes are TRBV18 and TRBJ1-6; 9 bases match TRBD1. The CDR3 has 15 residues. The V gene end was trimmed by 5 bases and the J gene end by 6 bases; junction bases not matched to a gene: 5. The germline gives CDR1 KGHSH, CDR2 LQKENI.

The rearrangement joins TRBV25-1 to TRBJ1-2; tentative D call: TRBD1 (5 bases). The V end lost 8 bases, the J end lost 5 bases, and 18 bases lay between the germline ends. The CDR3 length is 14 residues. CDR1 and CDR2 from the germline V gene are MGHDK and SYGVNS. Written as DNA, the CDR3 is TGTGCCAGCGCTCAGGCGGGGCCGGGGTATGGCTACACCTTC. This translates into CASAQAGPGYGYTF.

This clone was found once. The rearrangement uses TRBV3-1 (or the pseudogene TRBV3-2) and TRBJ2-1; TRBD2 matches 12 bases. The junction had 10 bases not matched to a gene; V was cut back by 4 bases and J by 9 bases. CDR3 length: 16 residues. Germline loops: CDR1 LGHDT, CDR2 YNNKEL (reference sequence). The CDR3 DNA reads as TGTGCCAGCAGCCGGGTTCTAGCGGGGGGGGCCGGTGAGCAGTTCTTC. Residues: CASSRVLAGGAGEQFF.